These 21 T cell receptor beta chains originate from one sample sequenced in a study of shared clonotypes between healthy human individuals. Clones were sequenced by immunoSEQ multiplex PCR, and TCRdb holds only the in-frame ones, with some missing. The sample lists approximately 2.4 million clones; approximately 96% were seen once. What was sequenced was naive CD4+ T cells sorted from blood. Subset indicated: CD45RA+ positively selected. The receptors come from a man between 18 and 35 years old in good health.

CDR3 sequence reads: CASSASGDGTGELFF. Written as DNA, the CDR3 is TGTGCCAGCAGCGCATCGGGGGATGGCACCGGGGAGCTGTTTTTT. The chain links TRBV9 to TRBJ2-2; the D gene is possibly TRBD2 (6 bases). V was pared by 3 bases and J by 4 bases, with 13 bases between. From germline, CDR1 is SGDLS and CDR2 YYNGEE. The CDR3 is 15 residues long. Full variable domain (rest looked up from reference TRBV9 and TRBJ2-2): DSGVTQTPKHLITATGQRVTLRCSPRSGDLSVYWYQQSLDQGLQFLIQYYNGEERAKGNILERFSAQQFPDLHSELNLSSLELGDSALYFCASSASGDGTGELFFGEGSRLTVL.

The V call is TRBV7-2, the J call TRBJ2-2; D uncertain. V lost 0 bases, J lost 4 bases, and 9 bases lay in between. This CDR3 comprises 15 residues. Germline V CDR1 and CDR2: SGHTA, FQGNSA. The DNA of the CDR3 is TGTGCCAGCAGCTTAGCGCTCCGGGCCACCGGGGAGCTGTTTTTT. Residues: CASSLALRATGELFF.

This clone was counted a single time. This sequence joins TRBV25-1 and TRBJ2-5, with a weak D call TRBD2 (6 bases). The CDR3 is made up of 16 amino acids. The ends were cut back, 0 bases at V and 5 bases at J, with 16 bases in the middle. Germline V gene data show CDR1 as MGHDK and CDR2 as SYGVNS. CDR3 loop: CASSEYAPGGTETQYF. In DNA form, the CDR3 reads TGTGCCAGCAGTGAATACGCCCCCGGAGGGACGGAGACCCAGTACTTC.

Concerning this clone: At one end the junction does not follow the germline gene, possibly because of a read error. Here the CDR3 DNA reads TGCGCCAGCAGTGCCAGGACAGGGAACTATGGCTACACCTTC. This codes for CASSARTGNYGYTF. V and J are TRBV6-5 and TRBJ1-2; 8 positions agree with TRBD1. Germline lookup yields CDR1 MNHEY and CDR2 SVGAGI. The CDR3 has 14 residues.

Points on this clone: Other DNA sequences from this sample encode an identical CDR3 as well. This chain connects TRBV6-5 to TRBJ2-5; D not certain. The V and J ends lost 0 bases and 2 bases respectively, with 7 bases between them. Germline CDR1 is MNHEY and CDR2 is SVGAGI. The CDR3 length is 14 residues. The CDR3 DNA is TGTGCCAGCAGTTACTCGGTCAGTCAAGAGACCCAGTACTTC. The encoded protein is CASSYSVSQETQYF.

This chain joins TRBV6-5 and TRBJ1-2, with D perhaps matching TRBD1 (6 bases). The germline V gene has CDR1 MNHEY and CDR2 SVGAGI. The CDR3 totals 14 residues. V gave up 0 bases and J gave up 7 bases, with 12 bases separating them. The CDR3, as DNA: TGTGCCAGCAGTTACTCTAGGGGGAACGGTGGCTACACCTTC. This codes for CASSYSRGNGGYTF.

The gene calls are TRBV6-5 and TRBJ1-1; TRBD1 matches at 7 bases. Germline CDR1 MNHEY, CDR2 SVGAGI. V was clipped by 10 bases and J by 5 bases; unmatched bases: 13. The CDR3 runs to 14 residues. This CDR3 is CATRRGTGATEAFF. The DNA of the CDR3 is TGTGCCACCCGTCGTGGCACAGGGGCTACTGAAGCTTTCTTT.

The rearrangement links TRBV25-1 to TRBJ2-2; no firm D call. The CDR3 extends over 15 amino acids. Trimming left V 2 bases short and J 4 bases short, with 11 bases between. Germline V lookup: CDR1 MGHDK, CDR2 SYGVNS. In nucleotides, the CDR3 is TGTGCCAGCAGTGAAAAACCTGTGGGCACCGGGGAGCTGTTTTTT. This gives the protein CASSEKPVGTGELFF.

This chain joins TRBV30 and TRBJ1-3; 7 bases agree with TRBD1. V shed 1 base and J 9 bases; nucleotides not matched to a gene: 6. Germline V gene lookup returns CDR1 GTSNPN and CDR2 SVGIG (reference sequence). This CDR3 region has 13 residues. The CDR3 sequence: CAWSGQGAGTIYF. The CDR3 DNA reads TGTGCCTGGAGTGGACAGGGAGCCGGCACCATATATTTT.

Concerning this clone itself: Other nucleotide sequences from this sample produce the same CDR3. This chain uses TRBV29-1 with TRBJ2-7; 9 bases line up with TRBD1. Germline V gives CDR1 SQVTM, CDR2 ANQGSEA. This CDR3 contains 14 residues. The junction had 7 bases not matched to a gene; V was cut back by 7 bases and J by 0 bases. The CDR3 DNA is TGCAGCGCCACAGGACAGGGGAGCTCCTACGAGCAGTACTTC. Its protein is CSATGQGSSYEQYF.

The chain employs TRBV9 and TRBJ1-1, with D perhaps TRBD1 (5 bases). V lost 4 bases to trimming and J lost 6 bases, with 16 bases between them. This CDR3 has 14 amino acids. CDR1 and CDR2 from the germline V gene are SGDLS and YYNGEE. In DNA form, the CDR3 reads TGTGCCAGCAGCCCTACTTCCACAGGATCTGAAGCTTTCTTT. Its translation: CASSPTSTGSEAFF.

The genes are TRBV7-2 and TRBJ1-1, with D unclear. CDR3 length: 15 residues. V shed 2 bases and J shed 4 bases, with 14 bases lying between them. Germline V lookup: CDR1 SGHTA, CDR2 FQGNSA. The CDR3 DNA sequence: TGTGCCAGCAGCTTAAGACTCGGACTCACCACTGAAGCTTTCTTT. It is translated as CASSLRLGLTTEAFF.

The chain couples TRBV11-2 to TRBJ2-3; 7 nucleotides agree with TRBD1. Trimming removed 3 bases from V and 0 bases from J; junction bases left unmatched: 12. The CDR3 length is 18 residues. In germline, CDR1 is SGHAT, CDR2 FQNNGV. CDR3 sequence (DNA): TGTGCCAGCAGCTTCGGACGTGTAGGGACAGCTAGCACAGATACGCAGTATTTT. Its protein product is CASSFGRVGTASTDTQYF. The variable domain in full, completed from reference TRBV11-2 and TRBJ2-3, reads EAGVAQSPRYKIIEKRQSVAFWCNPISGHATLYWYQQILGQGPKLLIQFQNNGVVDDSQLPKDRFSAERLKGVDSTLKIQPAKLEDSAVYLCASSFGRVGTASTDTQYFGPGTRLTVL.

This clone came up once. The chain uses TRBV4-1 and TRBJ2-2, with D unclear. Germline CDR1 reads MGHRA; CDR2 reads YSYEKL. The CDR3 is 14 residues long. With 0 bases removed from V and 4 bases from J, the gap between germline ends came to 6 bases. This CDR3 is CASSQDWGTGELFF. DNA of the CDR3: TGCGCCAGCAGCCAAGATTGGGGCACCGGGGAGCTGTTTTTT.

In regard to this clone: Additional DNA sequences in this sample encode the identical CDR3. J is TRBJ2-2 and V is TRBV7-2; D remains unclear. V was clipped by 2 bases and J by 4 bases, with 5 bases between them. Germline V gene sequence: CDR1 SGHTA, CDR2 FQGNSA. The length of the CDR3 is 13 residues. For the CDR3, the DNA is TGTGCCAGCAGCTTATCGAGCACCGGGGAGCTGTTTTTT. This translates into CASSLSSTGELFF.

This clone was recorded once. For the CDR3, the DNA is TGTGCCAGCAGCTTAGTGACAGGGGGAGGCACTGAAGCTTTCTTT. It codes for CASSLVTGGGTEAFF. This sequence joins TRBV7-9 and TRBJ1-1, with 9 positions matching TRBD1. Losses at the gene ends were 1 base for V and 4 bases for J; bases not matched to a gene: 4. Per the germline V gene, CDR1 is SEHNR and CDR2 is FQNEAQ (reference sequence). This CDR3 is 15 amino acids long.

The V call is TRBV18, the J call TRBJ2-5; D may correspond to TRBD1 or TRBD2 (6 bases each). The CDR3 runs 15 residues. In germline, CDR1 is KGHSH, CDR2 LQKENI. Trimming left V 6 bases short and J 5 bases short, with 19 bases between. CDR3 nucleotide sequence: TGTGCCAGCTCCCGACCCGGGGGCGCGGGGGAGACCCAGTACTTC. Amino acid sequence: CASSRPGGAGETQYF.

V and J are TRBV5-8 and TRBJ1-4, with TRBD1 as a possible D gene (5 bases). Per germline, CDR1 SGHTS and CDR2 YDEGEE. V lost 4 bases, J lost 8 bases, and 18 bases lay in between. This CDR3 has 15 amino acids. The CDR3 sequence: CASSHGGALGEKLFF. CDR3 in DNA: TGTGCCAGCAGCCACGGGGGAGCACTGGGCGAAAAACTGTTTTTT. Full variable domain (rest looked up from reference TRBV5-8 and TRBJ1-4): EAGVTQSPTHLIKTRGQQATLRCSPISGHTSVYWYQQALGLGLQFLLWYDEGEERNRGNFPPRFSGRQFPNYSSELNVNALELEDSALYLCASSHGGALGEKLFFGSGTQLSVL.

The J gene is TRBJ2-7, the V gene TRBV5-1; D tentatively reads TRBD1 or TRBD2 (5 bases each). The ends were cut back, 8 bases at V and 3 bases at J, with 12 bases in the middle. The CDR3 loop spans 12 amino acids. The germline gives CDR1 SGHRS, CDR2 YFSETQ. The CDR3 protein is CASRDGNYEQYF. The CDR3 bases are TGCGCCAGTCGGGACGGAAACTACGAGCAGTACTTC.

The rearrangement links TRBV10-3 to TRBJ1-4, with TRBD1 as a possible D gene (5 bases). The V end lost 4 bases, the J end lost 0 bases, and 15 bases lay between the germline ends. Germline CDR1 reads ENHRY; CDR2 reads SYGVKD. This CDR3 contains 17 residues. CDR3 nucleotides: TGTGCCATCAGTGCCGCGGGACCGCCTGCAACTAATGAAAAACTGTTTTTT. It is translated as CAISAAGPPATNEKLFF.

CDR3 protein: CASSLAGLDRGRSEQFF. In nucleotides, the CDR3 is TGCGCCAGCAGCTTGGCCGGGCTGGACAGGGGGCGATCTGAGCAGTTCTTC. J is TRBJ2-1 and V is TRBV5-1; 11 bases fit TRBD1. This CDR3 contains 17 residues. Germline assignment: CDR1 SGHRS and CDR2 YFSETQ. V dropped 0 bases and J dropped 9; count of bases not matched to a gene: 11.